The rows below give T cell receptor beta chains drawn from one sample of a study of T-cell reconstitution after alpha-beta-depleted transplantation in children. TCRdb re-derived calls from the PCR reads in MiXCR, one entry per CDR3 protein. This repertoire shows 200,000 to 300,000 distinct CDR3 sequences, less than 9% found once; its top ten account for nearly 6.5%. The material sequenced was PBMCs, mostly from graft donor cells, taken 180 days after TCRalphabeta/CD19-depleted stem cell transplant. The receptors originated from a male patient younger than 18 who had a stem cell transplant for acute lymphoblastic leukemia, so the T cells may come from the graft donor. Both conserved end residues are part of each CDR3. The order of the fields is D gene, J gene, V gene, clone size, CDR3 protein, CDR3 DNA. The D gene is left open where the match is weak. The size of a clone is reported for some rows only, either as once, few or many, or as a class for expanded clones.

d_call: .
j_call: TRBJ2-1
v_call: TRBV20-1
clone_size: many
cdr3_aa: CSATGSVPPDEQFF
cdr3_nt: TGCAGTGCTACCGGATCGGTGCCCCCAGATGAGCAGTTCTTC

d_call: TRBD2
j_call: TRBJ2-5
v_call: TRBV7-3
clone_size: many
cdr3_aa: CASSETSGVTETQYF
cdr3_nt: TGTGCCAGCAGCGAAACTAGCGGGGTAACGGAGACCCAGTACTTC

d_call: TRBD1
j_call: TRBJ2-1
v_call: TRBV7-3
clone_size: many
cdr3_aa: CASSLIGTGREQFF
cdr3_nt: TGTGCCAGCAGCTTAATCGGGACAGGGCGTGAGCAGTTCTTC

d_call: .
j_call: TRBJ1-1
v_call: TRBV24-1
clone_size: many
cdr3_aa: CATSERQDMNTEAFF
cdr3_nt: TGTGCCACCAGTGAAAGACAGGACATGAACACTGAAGCTTTCTTT

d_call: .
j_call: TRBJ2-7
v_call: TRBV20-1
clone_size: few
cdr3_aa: CSARDATTYEQYF
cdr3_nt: TGCAGTGCTAGAGATGCCACTACCTACGAGCAGTACTTC

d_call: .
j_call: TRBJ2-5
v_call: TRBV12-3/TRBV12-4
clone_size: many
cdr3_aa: CASSLSGKTQYF
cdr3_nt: TGTGCCAGCAGTTTATCGGGAAAGACCCAGTACTTC

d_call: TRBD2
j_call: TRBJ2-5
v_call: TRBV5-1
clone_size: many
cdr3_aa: CASSYRTSEETQYF
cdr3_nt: TGCGCCAGCAGCTACCGGACTAGCGAAGAGACCCAGTACTTC

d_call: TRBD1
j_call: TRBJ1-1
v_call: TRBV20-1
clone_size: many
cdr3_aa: CSARARDRGHNEAFF
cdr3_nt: TGCAGTGCTAGAGCCCGCGACAGGGGGCATAATGAAGCTTTCTTT

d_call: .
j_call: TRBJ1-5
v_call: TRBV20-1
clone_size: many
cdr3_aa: CSARGQGGAGYQPQHF
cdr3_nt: TGCAGTGCTAGGGGGCAGGGAGGGGCTGGGTATCAGCCCCAGCATTTT

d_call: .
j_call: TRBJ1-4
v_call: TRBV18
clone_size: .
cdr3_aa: CASSTGWRNEKLFF
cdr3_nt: TGTGCCAGCTCAACAGGGTGGAGGAATGAAAAACTGTTTTTT

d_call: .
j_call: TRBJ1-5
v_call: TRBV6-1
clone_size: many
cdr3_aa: CASSERQVWGQPQHF
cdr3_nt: TGTGCCAGCAGTGAAAGGCAGGTCTGGGGTCAGCCCCAGCATTTT

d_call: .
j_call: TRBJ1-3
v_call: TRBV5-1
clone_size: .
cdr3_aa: CASSYLGGRENTIYF
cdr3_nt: TGCGCCAGCAGTTACCTAGGGGGGCGAGAAAACACCATATATTTT

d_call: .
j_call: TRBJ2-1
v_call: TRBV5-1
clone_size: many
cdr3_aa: CASSEGNVSPYNEQFF
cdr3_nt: TGCGCCAGCAGCGAAGGTAACGTCTCCCCCTACAATGAGCAGTTCTTC

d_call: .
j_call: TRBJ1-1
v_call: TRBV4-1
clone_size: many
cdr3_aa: CASSQTKVRGPTDAEAFF
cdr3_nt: TGCGCCAGCAGCCAAACCAAGGTCCGGGGCCCCACCGATGCGGAAGCTTTCTTT

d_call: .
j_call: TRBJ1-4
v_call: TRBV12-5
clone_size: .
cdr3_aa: CASGFAFQGRGEKLFF
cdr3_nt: TGTGCTAGTGGTTTCGCCTTCCAGGGTAGGGGTGAAAAACTGTTTTTT

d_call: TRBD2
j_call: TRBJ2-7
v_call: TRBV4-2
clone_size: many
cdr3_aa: CASSPYASGGYEQYF
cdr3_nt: TGTGCCAGCAGCCCGTACGCTAGCGGGGGCTACGAGCAGTACTTC

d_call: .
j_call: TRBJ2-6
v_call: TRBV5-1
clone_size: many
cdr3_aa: CASSSIRVSGANVLTF
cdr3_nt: TGCGCCAGCAGCTCCATTCGGGTCTCTGGGGCCAACGTCCTGACTTTC

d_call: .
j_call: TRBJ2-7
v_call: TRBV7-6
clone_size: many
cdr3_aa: CASSPTVGDRYEQYF
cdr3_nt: TGTGCCAGCAGCCCCACTGTCGGAGACCGCTACGAGCAGTACTTC

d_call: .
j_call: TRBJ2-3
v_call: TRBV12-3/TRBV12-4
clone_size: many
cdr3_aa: CASGVPSTQYF
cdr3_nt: TGTGCCAGCGGGGTACCCAGCACGCAGTATTTT

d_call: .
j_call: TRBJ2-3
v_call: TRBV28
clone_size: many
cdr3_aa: CASSPIFLTQPDTQYF
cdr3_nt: TGTGCCAGCAGTCCCATCTTCTTAACCCAACCGGATACGCAGTATTTT

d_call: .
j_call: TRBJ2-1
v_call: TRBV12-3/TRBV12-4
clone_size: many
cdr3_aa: CASSWDFSYNEQFF
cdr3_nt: TGTGCCAGCAGTTGGGACTTTTCCTACAATGAGCAGTTCTTC

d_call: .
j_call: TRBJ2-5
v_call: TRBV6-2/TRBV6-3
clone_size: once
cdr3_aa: CASSYPKTGSQETQNF
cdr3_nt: TGTGCCAGCAGTTACCCAAAAACAGGATCCCAAGAGACGCAGAACTTC

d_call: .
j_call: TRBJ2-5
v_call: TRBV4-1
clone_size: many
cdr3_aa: CASSPGTEETQYF
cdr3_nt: TGCGCCAGCAGCCCCGGGACGGAAGAGACCCAGTACTTC

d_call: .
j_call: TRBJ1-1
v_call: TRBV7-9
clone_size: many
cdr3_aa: CASSLDGGNTEAFF
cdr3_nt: TGTGCCAGCAGCTTAGACGGCGGGAACACTGAAGCTTTCTTT

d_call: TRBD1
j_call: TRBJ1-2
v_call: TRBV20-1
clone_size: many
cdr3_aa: CSASAPRADRGNNYGYTF
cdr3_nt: TGCAGTGCTAGCGCACCCCGCGCGGACAGGGGGAATAACTATGGCTACACCTTC

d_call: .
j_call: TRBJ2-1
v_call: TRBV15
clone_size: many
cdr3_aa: CATSRVTPGPYNEQFF
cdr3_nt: TGTGCCACCAGCAGAGTCACCCCCGGTCCCTACAATGAGCAGTTCTTC

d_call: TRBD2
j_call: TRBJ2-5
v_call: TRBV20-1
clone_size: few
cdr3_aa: CSATSPVVAGEGETQYF
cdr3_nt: TGCAGTGCTACATCGCCTGTGGTAGCGGGAGAGGGTGAGACCCAGTACTTC

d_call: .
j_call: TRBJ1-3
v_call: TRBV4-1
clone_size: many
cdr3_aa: CASSSQGAGNTIYF
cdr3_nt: TGCGCCAGCAGCTCACAGGGAGCTGGAAACACCATATATTTT

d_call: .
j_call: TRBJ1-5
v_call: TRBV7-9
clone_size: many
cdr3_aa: CASSSGGLSNQPQHF
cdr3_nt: TGTGCCAGCAGCTCGGGAGGGCTTAGCAATCAGCCCCAGCATTTT

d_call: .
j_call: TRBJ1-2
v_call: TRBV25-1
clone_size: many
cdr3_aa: CASTPAWGGYTF
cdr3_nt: TGTGCCAGCACACCCGCCTGGGGTGGCTACACCTTC

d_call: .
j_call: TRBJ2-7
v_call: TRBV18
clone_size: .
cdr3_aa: CASSPSSGSYEQYF
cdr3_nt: TGTGCCAGCTCACCAAGTTCAGGCTCCTACGAGCAGTACTTC

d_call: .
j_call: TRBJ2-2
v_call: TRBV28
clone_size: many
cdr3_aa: CASSLSTTHTGELFF
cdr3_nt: TGTGCCAGCAGTTTATCCACGACCCACACCGGGGAGCTGTTTTTT

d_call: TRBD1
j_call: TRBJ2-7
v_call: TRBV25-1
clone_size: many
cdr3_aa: CASTTGGYEQYF
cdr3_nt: TGTGCCAGCACGACAGGGGGCTACGAGCAGTACTTC

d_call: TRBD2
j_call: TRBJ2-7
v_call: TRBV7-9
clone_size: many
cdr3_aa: CASTGGTSGAYEQYF
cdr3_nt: TGTGCCAGCACAGGGGGGACTAGCGGGGCCTACGAGCAGTACTTC

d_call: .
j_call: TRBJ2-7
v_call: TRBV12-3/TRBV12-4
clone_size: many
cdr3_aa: CASSLYGTNSYEQYF
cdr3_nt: TGTGCCAGCAGCCTCTACGGGACAAACTCCTACGAGCAGTACTTC

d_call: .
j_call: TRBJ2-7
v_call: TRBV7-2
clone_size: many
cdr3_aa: CASSSKWGAYEQYF
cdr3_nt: TGTGCCAGCAGTTCGAAATGGGGGGCATACGAGCAGTACTTC

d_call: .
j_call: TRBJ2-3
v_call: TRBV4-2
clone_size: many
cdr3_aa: CASSQSSHGATTDTQYF
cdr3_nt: TGTGCCAGCAGCCAATCCTCACACGGAGCCACCACAGATACGCAGTATTTT

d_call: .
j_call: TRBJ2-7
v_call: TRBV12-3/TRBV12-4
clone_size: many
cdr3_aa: CASSLGQNYEQYF
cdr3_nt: TGTGCCAGCAGTTTGGGTCAGAACTACGAGCAGTACTTC

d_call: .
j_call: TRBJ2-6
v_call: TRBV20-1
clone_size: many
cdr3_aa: CSARDPRDGANVLTF
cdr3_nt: TGCAGTGCTAGAGATCCCAGGGACGGGGCCAACGTCCTGACTTTC

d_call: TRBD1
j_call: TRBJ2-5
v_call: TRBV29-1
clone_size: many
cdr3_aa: CSVGQGRETQYF
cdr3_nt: TGCAGCGTGGGACAGGGAAGAGAGACCCAGTACTTC

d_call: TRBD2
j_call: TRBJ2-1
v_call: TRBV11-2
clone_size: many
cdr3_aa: CASSRSGRLSYNEQFF
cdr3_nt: TGTGCCAGCAGCCGAAGCGGGAGGCTCTCCTACAATGAGCAGTTCTTC

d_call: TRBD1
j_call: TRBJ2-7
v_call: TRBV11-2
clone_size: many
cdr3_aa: CASSLRDRSYTTESYEQYF
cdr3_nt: TGTGCCAGCAGCTTAAGGGACAGGAGCTATACTACGGAAAGCTACGAGCAGTACTTC

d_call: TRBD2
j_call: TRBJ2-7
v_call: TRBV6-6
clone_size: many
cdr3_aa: CASTGRGSYEQYF
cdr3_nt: TGTGCCAGCACGGGTCGCGGGAGCTACGAGCAGTACTTC

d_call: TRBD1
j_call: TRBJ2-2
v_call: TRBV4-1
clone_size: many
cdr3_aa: CASSRDSFTGELFF
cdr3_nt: TGCGCCAGCTCCCGGGACAGTTTCACCGGGGAGCTGTTTTTT

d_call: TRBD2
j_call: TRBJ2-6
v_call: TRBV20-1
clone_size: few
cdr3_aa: CSARNSGSSGANVLTF
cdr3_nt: TGCAGTGCTAGAAATAGCGGGAGTAGTGGGGCCAACGTCCTGACTTTC

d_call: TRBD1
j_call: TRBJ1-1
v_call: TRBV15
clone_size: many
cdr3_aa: CATSRRDRGRRTEAFF
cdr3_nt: TGTGCCACCAGCAGACGGGACAGGGGGCGACGAACTGAAGCTTTCTTT

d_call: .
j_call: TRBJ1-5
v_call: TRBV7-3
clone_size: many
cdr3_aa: CASSQVQGQPQHF
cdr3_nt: TGTGCCAGCAGCCAGGTACAGGGTCAGCCCCAGCATTTT

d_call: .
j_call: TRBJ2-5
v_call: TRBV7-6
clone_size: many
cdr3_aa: CASSLAIGGPGAQYF
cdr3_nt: TGTGCCAGCAGCTTAGCGATCGGTGGTCCGGGGGCCCAGTACTTC

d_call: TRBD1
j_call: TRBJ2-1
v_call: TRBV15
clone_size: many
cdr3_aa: CATSWTGVSYNEQFF
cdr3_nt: TGTGCCACCAGCTGGACAGGCGTCTCCTACAATGAGCAGTTCTTC

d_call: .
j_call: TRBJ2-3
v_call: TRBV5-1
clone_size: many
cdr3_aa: CASSLYSTDTQYF
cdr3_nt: TGCGCCAGCAGCTTGTACAGCACAGATACGCAGTATTTT

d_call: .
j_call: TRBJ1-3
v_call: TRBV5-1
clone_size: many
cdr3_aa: CASSLTGTGNTIYF
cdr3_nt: TGCGCCAGCAGCTTGACAGGGACTGGAAACACCATATATTTT

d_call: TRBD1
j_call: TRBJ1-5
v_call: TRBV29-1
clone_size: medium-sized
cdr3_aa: CSVGQGASQPQHF
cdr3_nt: TGCAGCGTTGGACAGGGGGCTAGTCAGCCCCAGCATTTT

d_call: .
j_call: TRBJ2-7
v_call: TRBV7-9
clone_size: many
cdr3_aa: CASSLNQGSYEQYF
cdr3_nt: TGTGCCAGCAGCCTAAACCAGGGTTCCTACGAGCAGTACTTC

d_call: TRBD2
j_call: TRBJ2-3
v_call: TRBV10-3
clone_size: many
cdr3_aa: CAISDLGGTTDTQYF
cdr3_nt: TGTGCCATCAGTGATTTGGGGGGGACCACAGATACGCAGTATTTT

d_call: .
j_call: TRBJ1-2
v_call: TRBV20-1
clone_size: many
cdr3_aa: CSAGEVAVPYGYTF
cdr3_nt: TGCAGTGCTGGGGAAGTGGCAGTCCCCTATGGCTACACCTTC

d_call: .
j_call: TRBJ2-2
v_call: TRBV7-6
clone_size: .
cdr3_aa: CASSLGAGSSTGELFF
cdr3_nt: TGTGCCAGCAGCTTAGGTGCGGGGTCGAGCACCGGGGAGCTGTTTTTT

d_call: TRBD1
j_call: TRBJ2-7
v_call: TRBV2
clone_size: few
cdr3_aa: CASSEGTGYEQYF
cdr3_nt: TGTGCCAGCAGTGAAGGGACAGGCTACGAGCAGTACTTC